The sequence of this T cell receptor (beta chain) was determined in a study of OX40 agonist ivuxolimab in advanced cancers. Study context: Clinicians treated patients with ivuxolimab, an agonistic anti-OX40 (CD134) antibody. A male proportion of around 86% was recorded, with mean age approximately 57 years and range roughly 23 to 79. Study-level points and caveats: Within 6 weeks, CD4+ and CD8+ blood T cells expanded clonally at 0.1 to 3.0 mg/kg.

From germline, CDR1 is SNHLY and CDR2 FYNNEI. V lost 3 bases and J 2 bases, leaving 17 bases between the germline ends. The CDR3 has 16 residues. Turning to this clone: Its target is unknown.

Only in-frame clones appear in the TCRdb table, and some are missing; sequencing was by immunoSEQ multiplex PCR. The table includes 53,000 or so clones, 85% detected once. This TCR derives from an adult with an advanced solid tumor such as melanoma, head and neck, liver or kidney cancer. This chain joins TRBV2 and TRBJ2-7; D not certain. The source was CD4+ or CD8+ T cells sorted from blood, collected in a trial of the OX40 agonist ivuxolimab. CDR3 loop: CASSELDTARPYEQYF. The CDR3 DNA follows: TGTGCCAGCAGTGAGCTCGACACAGCCCGACCCTACGAGCAGTACTTC. The whole variable domain, remainder taken from reference TRBV2 and TRBJ2-7, is EPEVTQTPSHQVTQMGQEVILRCVPISNHLYFYWYRQILGQKVEFLVSFYNNEISEKSEIFDDQFSVERPDGSNFTLKIRSTKLEDSAMYFCASSELDTARPYEQYFGPGTRLTVT.